The 25 T cell receptor beta chains reported below all come from one sample, sequenced in a study of T cell responses to AZD1222 COVID-19 vaccine. This table comes from immunoSEQ multiplex PCR, and its TCRdb copy is limited to in-frame clones, with some not included. This sample carries about 88,000 clones, about 90% of them seen once, and the ten largest clones take roughly 4.9%. Source: peripheral blood, taken on day 0 of AZD1222 vaccination. These receptors were obtained from an adult in good health.

The chain joins TRBV2 to TRBJ1-5, with 7 bases lining up with TRBD1. Germline CDR1 reads SNHLY; CDR2 reads FYNNEI. J was trimmed by 3 bases and V by 4 bases; bases with no gene match: 3. The CDR3 covers 14 residues. The CDR3 region has the DNA TGTGCCAGCAGTGGGGACAGATTCAATCAGCCCCAGCATTTT. As protein: CASSGDRFNQPQHF.

The genes are TRBV15 and TRBJ1-6; D possibly corresponds to TRBD1 (6 bases). The CDR3 is 17 residues long. Looked up from germline, CDR1 is LNHNV and CDR2 is YYDKDF (reference sequence). V lost 1 base, J lost 1 base, and 11 bases lay in between. Here the CDR3 reads CATSRVQGGSYNSPLHF. CDR3 nucleotide sequence: TGTGCCACCAGCAGAGTACAGGGTGGGTCCTATAATTCACCCCTCCACTTT.

V gene TRBV27 combines with J gene TRBJ2-1; weak D call: TRBD2 (6 bases). Germline V gives CDR1 MNHEY, CDR2 SMNVEV (reference sequence). The CDR3 spans 16 residues. The germline V and J ends were trimmed by 4 bases and 7 bases, with 20 bases remaining between them. The CDR3 DNA sequence: TGTGCCAGCAGTTCAGCCGAGACTAGTTTCTATAATGAGCAGTTCTTC. Its translation: CASSSAETSFYNEQFF.

The table lists this clone with a few counts. The chain recombines TRBV7-9 with TRBJ1-4, with D unclear. Deletions cut 4 bases from V and 8 bases from J, with 8 bases between. This CDR3 contains 12 residues. Looked up from germline, CDR1 is SEHNR and CDR2 is FQNEAQ (reference sequence). The DNA for the CDR3 is TGTGCCAGCAGCTCGGACGAAGAAAAACTGTTTTTT. It translates to CASSSDEEKLFF.

This clone has a single count. V usage is TRBV27 and J usage is TRBJ1-1; the D is unclear. V was trimmed by 5 bases and J by 6 bases, leaving 10 bases between them. CDR3 length: 12 residues. The V gene's germline CDR1 is MNHEY and CDR2 SMNVEV (reference sequence). DNA of the CDR3: TGTGCCAGCAGTGGACGCGGCCCTGAAGCTTTCTTT. Its protein is CASSGRGPEAFF.

The chain uses TRBV6-5 and TRBJ1-1; D is ambiguous. CDR3 length: 13 residues. CDR1 is MNHEY and CDR2 is SVGAGI in the germline V gene. The V gene lost 5 bases and the J gene lost 6 bases, with 13 bases spanning the gap. The CDR3 sequence: CASSPGGWAEAFF. The DNA for the CDR3 is TGTGCCAGCAGTCCGGGAGGGTGGGCTGAAGCTTTCTTT.

V gene TRBV15 combines with J gene TRBJ2-5; TRBD2 matches at 8 bases. The CDR3 runs 13 residues. V was pared by 5 bases and J by 4 bases, with 3 bases of the junction left unmatched. Germline V gene sequence: CDR1 LNHNV, CDR2 YYDKDF (reference sequence). CDR3 sequence: CATSPSGGETQYF. CDR3 in DNA: TGTGCCACCAGCCCCAGCGGGGGAGAGACCCAGTACTTC.

The chain joins TRBV10-1 to TRBJ2-5, with no clear D. Germline CDR1 WNHNN, CDR2 SYGVQD (reference sequence). The length of the CDR3 is 13 residues. The V gene lost 10 bases and the J gene lost 0 bases, with 12 bases spanning the gap. The CDR3 nucleotides are TGCGCCACAAGTGGGGAAAACCAAGAGACCCAGTACTTC. Residues: CATSGENQETQYF.

The chain combines TRBV28 with TRBJ1-1; 8 bases line up with TRBD1. The V gene end was trimmed by 3 bases and the J gene end by 1 base; junction bases not matched to a gene: 4. CDR3 size: 15 residues. CDR1 MDHEN and CDR2 SYDVKM come from the germline V gene. CDR3 in DNA: TGTGCCAGCAGTTTGAACGGACAGGGGAACACTGAAGCTTTCTTT. As protein: CASSLNGQGNTEAFF. Complete variable domain (other parts from reference TRBV28 and TRBJ1-1): DVKVTQSSRYLVKRTGEKVFLECVQDMDHENMFWYRQDPGLGLRLIYFSYDVKMKEKGDIPEGYSVSREKKERFSLILESASTNQTSMYLCASSLNGQGNTEAFFGQGTRLTVV.

V usage is TRBV7-9 and J usage is TRBJ2-7; 8 nucleotides align to TRBD1. The CDR3 is 14 residues long. Germline CDR1 reads SEHNR; CDR2 reads FQNEAQ (reference sequence). The junction had 11 bases not matched to a gene; V was cut back by 5 bases and J by 8 bases. CDR3 sequence (DNA): TGTGCCAGCAGCGCTAGGGACAGGTCATCCAAGCAGTACTTC. It specifies CASSARDRSSKQYF.

The gene calls are TRBV5-1 and TRBJ2-7; tentative D call: TRBD1 (5 bases). This CDR3 has 14 residues. Trimming stripped 3 bases from V and 0 bases from J, with 10 bases between. Germline CDR1 is SGHRS and CDR2 is YFSETQ. The CDR3 region has the DNA TGCGCCAGCAGCTCCGACAGTTACTCCTACGAGCAGTACTTC. It specifies CASSSDSYSYEQYF. The whole variable domain, filled in from reference TRBV5-1 and TRBJ2-7, reads KAGVTQTPRYLIKTRGQQVTLSCSPISGHRSVSWYQQTPGQGLQFLFEYFSETQRNKGNFPGRFSGRQFSNSRSEMNVSTLELGDSALYLCASSSDSYSYEQYFGPGTRLTVT.

The V gene is TRBV7-6, the J gene TRBJ2-1, with 11 bases lining up with TRBD2. This CDR3 has 15 amino acids. V lost 5 bases, J lost 4 bases, and 4 bases stayed unmatched. Germline V gene lookup returns CDR1 SGHVS and CDR2 FNYEAQ. In DNA, the CDR3 is TGTGCCAGCAGCGCGACTAGCGGGGCTTACAATGAGCAGTTCTTC. This encodes CASSATSGAYNEQFF.

CDR3 DNA sequence: TGTGCCAGCCAAGAAACCGGGACTAGCGTTTACAATGAGCAGTTCTTC. This gives the protein CASQETGTSVYNEQFF. The J gene is TRBJ2-1, the V gene TRBV28; 10 positions agree with TRBD2. V lost 8 bases and J lost 4; bases outside the gene matches: 11. The germline gives CDR1 MDHEN, CDR2 SYDVKM. The CDR3 totals 16 residues.

J is TRBJ2-5 and V is TRBV5-1; 10 nucleotides align to TRBD1. The CDR3 is made up of 15 amino acids. Trimming cost V 4 bases and J 3 bases; bases outside gene matches: 6. Germline CDR1 is SGHRS and CDR2 is YFSETQ. The CDR3 is CASSITGTGEETQYF. CDR3 DNA sequence: TGCGCCAGCAGCATCACCGGGACAGGGGAAGAGACCCAGTACTTC.

The chain recombines TRBV5-1 with TRBJ1-1; D may be TRBD1 (5 bases). Trimming pared 3 bases from V and 2 bases from J, leaving 8 bases between. The CDR3 is 13 residues long. The germline V gene has CDR1 SGHRS and CDR2 YFSETQ. CDR3 protein: CASSSQGNTEAFF. Written as DNA, the CDR3 is TGCGCCAGCAGCTCCCAGGGAAACACTGAAGCTTTCTTT.

The rearrangement uses TRBV7-9 and TRBJ2-6; D gene unclear. CDR3 length: 18 amino acids. Trimming stripped 8 bases from V and 0 bases from J, with 20 bases between. In germline, CDR1 is SEHNR, CDR2 FQNEAQ (reference sequence). In nucleotides, the CDR3 is TGTGCCAGCGCCCGTGGTCGACAACCCATCTCTGGGGCCAACGTCCTGACTTTC. This sequence encodes CASARGRQPISGANVLTF.

About this clone itself: Relative to the germline gene, one junction end is altered; a read error may explain this. This chain uses TRBV4-2 with TRBJ2-5; the match to TRBD1 covers 7 bases. The CDR3 is made up of 15 amino acids. Germline V lookup: CDR1 LGHNA, CDR2 YNFKEQ. In DNA, the CDR3 is TGTGCCAGCAGTCAAGCCGGGACAGACAAAGAGACCCAGTACTTC. Amino acids: CASSQAGTDKETQYF.

The chain uses TRBV3-1 (or the pseudogene TRBV3-2) and TRBJ2-3; D perhaps matches TRBD2 (5 bases). The V gene's germline CDR1 is LGHDT and CDR2 YNNKEL (reference sequence). V was cut by 3 bases and J by 4 bases, with 8 bases left in between. The CDR3 has 13 residues. CDR3 region: CASSHGVPDTQYF. The DNA for the CDR3 is TGTGCCAGCAGCCACGGGGTCCCAGATACGCAGTATTTT.

The V gene is TRBV2, the J gene TRBJ1-1; unclear D gene. Trimming removed 6 bases from V and 5 bases from J, with 7 bases in between. This CDR3 is built from 11 residues. Germline CDR1 and CDR2: SNHLY and FYNNEI. The CDR3 protein is CASRGGTEAFF. The CDR3 nucleotides are TGTGCCAGCAGGGGCGGGACTGAAGCTTTCTTT. The entire variable domain, with the rest obtained from reference TRBV2 and TRBJ1-1, is as follows: EPEVTQTPSHQVTQMGQEVILRCVPISNHLYFYWYRQILGQKVEFLVSFYNNEISEKSEIFDDQFSVERPDGSNFTLKIRSTKLEDSAMYFCASRGGTEAFFGQGTRLTVV.

This chain joins TRBV7-3 and TRBJ2-3; no reliable D call. The germline V gene encodes CDR1 SGHTA and CDR2 FQGTGA. Trimming shortened V by 0 bases and J by 3 bases, and 7 bases separated the two germline ends. The CDR3 extends over 14 amino acids. DNA for the CDR3: TGTGCCAGCAGCTTAACGTCCTCTACAGATACGCAGTATTTT. It yields the protein CASSLTSSTDTQYF.

About this clone itself: The identical CDR3 is also encoded by other nucleotide sequences in the sample. This chain connects TRBV28 to TRBJ2-7, with TRBD2 as a possible D gene (6 bases). V was pared by 2 bases and J by 4 bases, with 6 bases between. Germline V gene lookup returns CDR1 MDHEN and CDR2 SYDVKM. The CDR3 totals 12 residues. Here the CDR3 reads CASSLGGYEQYF. CDR3 sequence (DNA): TGTGCCAGCAGTTTAGGAGGGTACGAGCAGTACTTC.

This sequence joins TRBV6-2 or TRBV6-3 and TRBJ2-1; 14 nucleotides align to TRBD2. The CDR3 consists of 16 residues. With 5 bases clipped from V and 4 bases from J, the junction kept 4 bases outside the gene matches. The germline CDR1 and CDR2 sequences are MNHEY and SVGEGT. Here the CDR3 DNA reads TGTGCCAGCAGTGGGACTAGCGGGAGTTCTTACAATGAGCAGTTCTTC. Translating gives CASSGTSGSSYNEQFF.

The V call is TRBV7-2, the J call TRBJ2-5; 9 nucleotides agree with TRBD2. Germline V gene sequence: CDR1 SGHTA, CDR2 FQGNSA. The junction had 14 bases not matched to a gene; V was cut back by 4 bases and J by 5 bases. This CDR3 has 17 residues. CDR3 nucleotide sequence: TGTGCCAGCAGCTCAAGCCAATCAGGACTAGCGTGGGAGACCCAGTACTTC. Its protein is CASSSSQSGLAWETQYF.

The chain recombines TRBV6-6 with TRBJ2-2, with 7 positions matching TRBD2. The CDR3 extends over 16 amino acids. Germline trimming cut 0 bases from V and 5 bases from J; bases unmatched to any gene: 6. Looked up from germline, CDR1 is MNHNY and CDR2 is SVGAGI (reference sequence). This CDR3 is CASSYSGGSGTGELFF. DNA of the CDR3: TGTGCCAGCAGTTACTCGGGCGGGAGTGGTACCGGGGAGCTGTTTTTT.

The V gene is TRBV6-5, the J gene TRBJ2-7; 8 positions agree with TRBD2. The junction had 13 bases not matched to a gene; V was cut back by 6 bases and J by 6 bases. The CDR3 is 15 amino acids. From germline, CDR1 is MNHEY and CDR2 SVGAGI. This chain's CDR3 is CASRRGRAGDIEQYF. The DNA for the CDR3 is TGTGCCAGCAGGAGGGGACGAGCGGGAGATATCGAGCAGTACTTC.